This is a list of T cell receptor beta chains from one sample in a study of cytomegalovirus exposure and HLA in healthy donors. The protocol was immunoSEQ multiplex PCR, while the TCRdb copy is restricted to in-frame clones and leaves out a portion. This sample has around 100,000 clones, with 65% to 80% found just once. Sequences were obtained from PBMCs. The receptors originated from a female donor in good health and CMV-seropositive. The CDR3 runs from the conserved cysteine through the conserved F or W. The order of the fields is V gene, D gene, clone size, J gene, CDR3 protein, CDR3 DNA. The D gene is left open where the match is weak. Not all rows give a size; the values are once, few, many and, for expanded clones, a class.

TRBV29-1	.	.	TRBJ2-5	CSVEETLGVPQYF	TGCAGCGTTGAAGAGACTTTAGGGGTTCCCCAGTACTTC
TRBV20-1	.	once	TRBJ1-2	CSAPVKYGYTF	TGCAGTGCGCCGGTGAAGTATGGCTACACCTTC
TRBV6-1	.	.	TRBJ1-1	CAKREGAGEAFF	TGTGCCAAACGCGAGGGCGCTGGTGAAGCTTTCTTT
TRBV5-5	TRBD1	few	TRBJ2-2	CASSLNFPGQGDTGELFF	TGTGCCAGCAGCTTGAACTTTCCGGGACAGGGCGACACCGGGGAGCTGTTTTTT
TRBV5-1	.	.	TRBJ2-5	CASSLDQETQYF	TGCGCCAGCAGCCTCGACCAAGAGACCCAGTACTTC
TRBV5-6	.	.	TRBJ1-6	CASSIGNRPTNNSPLHF	TGTGCCAGCAGCATCGGGAACCGGCCTACGAATAATTCACCCCTCCACTTT
TRBV19	TRBD1	.	TRBJ2-7	CASSTRDRGSSYEQYF	TGTGCCAGTAGTACCAGGGACAGGGGGTCGTCCTACGAGCAGTACTTC
TRBV25-1	TRBD1	.	TRBJ1-3	CASSDYRGGNTIYF	TGTGCCAGCAGTGATTACAGGGGGGGGAACACCATATATTTT
TRBV7-9	.	once	TRBJ2-2	CASSTRLGGELFF	TGTGCCAGCAGCACCAGACTAGGCGGGGAGCTGTTTTTT
TRBV27	TRBD1	.	TRBJ2-7	CASSPRQGDYEQYF	TGTGCCAGCAGTCCCCGACAGGGGGACTACGAGCAGTACTTC
TRBV6-4	TRBD2	.	TRBJ2-1	CASSQSYGLAGGVMFF	TGTGCCAGCAGTCAATCCTATGGACTAGCGGGGGGGGTGATGTTCTTC
TRBV30	TRBD2	.	TRBJ2-7	CAWSDTKRLAGASEQYF	TGTGCCTGGAGTGACACAAAACGACTAGCGGGAGCTAGTGAGCAGTACTTC
TRBV7-8	TRBD1	.	TRBJ1-1	CASSRRQGHTEAFF	TGTGCCAGCAGCAGGCGACAGGGTCACACTGAAGCTTTCTTT
TRBV7-2	TRBD2	.	TRBJ2-1	CASTLTSGSSNEQFF	TGTGCCAGCACCCTCACTAGCGGGAGTTCAAATGAGCAGTTCTTC
TRBV13	.	.	TRBJ2-3	CASSLDLTDTQYF	TGTGCCAGCAGCTTAGATTTAACAGATACGCAGTATTTT
TRBV7-2	TRBD2	.	TRBJ2-3	CASSLWTSGGQIDTQYF	TGTGCCAGCAGCTTATGGACTAGCGGGGGGCAAATAGATACGCAGTATTTT
TRBV18	TRBD2	.	TRBJ2-3	CASSPGAGGGPDTQYF	TGTGCCAGCTCACCGGGGGCCGGGGGGGGCCCTGATACGCAGTATTTT
TRBV5-1	TRBD1	few	TRBJ1-1	CASSPRDRYMNTEAFF	TGCGCCAGCAGTCCTCGGGACAGATACATGAACACTGAAGCTTTCTTT
TRBV19	TRBD2	.	TRBJ2-7	CASSMGEGYEQYF	TGTGCCAGTAGTATGGGGGAGGGTTACGAGCAGTACTTC
TRBV7-2	.	.	TRBJ1-3	CASTSQGLSGNTIYF	TGTGCCAGCACGTCACAGGGTTTGTCTGGAAACACCATATATTTT
TRBV4-3	TRBD2	few	TRBJ2-3	CASSHPSGGGSDTQYF	TGCGCCAGCAGCCACCCTAGCGGGGGGGGGTCAGATACGCAGTATTTT
TRBV4-1	.	.	TRBJ1-2	CASSQDATPRAYGYTF	TGCGCCAGCAGCCAAGATGCCACCCCCCGTGCGTATGGCTACACCTTC
TRBV30	TRBD2	.	TRBJ2-3	CAWAGLAGSDTQYF	TGTGCCTGGGCGGGACTAGCGGGGTCAGATACGCAGTATTTT
TRBV2	TRBD1	.	TRBJ2-1	CASIARGQGSEFF	TGTGCCAGCATTGCCAGGGGACAGGGGTCGGAGTTCTTC
TRBV5-1	TRBD1	once	TRBJ1-1	CASSLLGTANTEAFF	TGCGCCAGCAGCTTGCTCGGGACAGCGAACACTGAAGCTTTCTTT
TRBV15	TRBD1	.	TRBJ2-7	CATSRRQGAYEQYF	TGTGCCACCAGCAGGAGACAGGGGGCCTACGAGCAGTACTTC
TRBV5-1	TRBD2	.	TRBJ2-1	CASSAVLAGGPGHNEQFF	TGCGCCAGCAGCGCCGTACTAGCGGGGGGGCCCGGGCACAATGAGCAGTTCTTC
TRBV7-8	.	once	TRBJ2-1	CASRYRPIQGQGSYNEQFF	TGTGCCAGCAGATATCGACCTATCCAGGGGCAGGGTTCCTACAATGAGCAGTTCTTC
TRBV27	TRBD1	few	TRBJ2-7	CASSRDSSYEQYF	TGTGCCAGCAGCCGGGACAGCTCCTACGAGCAGTACTTC
TRBV5-1	TRBD1	.	TRBJ1-1	CASSTGQATGTEAFF	TGCGCCAGCAGCACCGGACAGGCGACGGGGACTGAAGCTTTCTTT
TRBV7-2	.	.	TRBJ1-1	CASSLATAFTEAFF	TGTGCCAGCAGCTTAGCCACAGCATTCACTGAAGCTTTCTTT
TRBV19	TRBD1	.	TRBJ1-5	CASRGQGSNQPQHF	TGTGCCAGCCGGGGACAGGGGAGCAATCAGCCCCAGCATTTT
TRBV10-2	.	.	TRBJ2-7	CASSVRGSGSYEQYF	TGCGCCAGCAGTGTAAGGGGGTCTGGCTCCTACGAGCAGTACTTC
TRBV7-9	.	once	TRBJ2-3	CALGQRVTDTQYF	TGTGCCTTGGGGCAGCGGGTCACAGATACGCAGTATTTT
TRBV7-3	.	.	TRBJ2-1	CASSLTSGEQFF	TGTGCCAGCAGCTTAACGTCCGGGGAGCAGTTCTTC
TRBV5-5	.	few	TRBJ1-1	CASSPPTGVNTEAFF	TGTGCCAGCAGCCCACCCACCGGTGTGAACACTGAAGCTTTCTTT
TRBV19	.	.	TRBJ1-3	CASSNQGSGNTIYF	TGTGCCAGTAGTAACCAGGGCTCTGGAAACACCATATATTTT
TRBV30	TRBD1	.	TRBJ1-6	CACPTGGLSSYNSPLHF	TGTGCCTGCCCGACAGGGGGGCTGAGCTCCTATAATTCACCCCTCCACTTT
TRBV6-5	TRBD2	once	TRBJ2-1	CASTDGLAGGYEQFF	TGTGCCAGCACCGATGGACTAGCGGGAGGATATGAGCAGTTCTTC
TRBV29-1	.	.	TRBJ2-3	CSVGRGSDTQYF	TGCAGCGTGGGCAGGGGATCAGATACGCAGTATTTT
TRBV7-2	.	once	TRBJ2-6	CASSLFENSGANVLTF	TGTGCCAGCAGCTTATTCGAGAACTCTGGGGCCAACGTCCTGACTTTC
TRBV15	.	.	TRBJ2-4	CATSRVQGYDIQYF	TGTGCCACCAGCAGAGTTCAGGGGTACGACATTCAGTACTTC
TRBV7-3	.	.	TRBJ2-2	CASSSPGAGELFF	TGTGCCAGCAGCTCCCCAGGGGCCGGGGAGCTGTTTTTT
TRBV5-1	.	.	TRBJ2-1	CASRETGIEGDEQFF	TGCGCCAGCAGGGAGACAGGAATAGAAGGGGATGAGCAGTTCTTC
TRBV19	.	.	TRBJ2-4	CASSISLTRVAKNIQYF	TGTGCCAGTAGTATCAGCCTTACCAGGGTAGCTAAAAACATTCAGTACTTC
TRBV6-1	.	.	TRBJ1-4	CASRMGTGTNEKLFF	TGTGCCAGCAGAATGGGCACAGGGACTAATGAAAAACTGTTTTTT
TRBV6-1	.	.	TRBJ1-5	CASRITQGSNQPQHF	TGTGCCAGCAGAATCACTCAGGGATCCAATCAGCCCCAGCATTTT
TRBV5-1	TRBD1	.	TRBJ1-2	CASNPGGTGGGYTF	TGCGCCAGCAACCCCGGAGGGACAGGGGGTGGCTACACCTTC
TRBV30	TRBD1	.	TRBJ1-2	CAWTRQGPPSPGGYTF	TGTGCCTGGACTAGACAGGGGCCACCTAGCCCGGGTGGCTACACCTTC
TRBV11-2	.	few	TRBJ2-1	CASSLVGSRSSYNEQFF	TGTGCCAGCAGCTTAGTAGGGAGCCGGAGCTCCTACAATGAGCAGTTCTTC
TRBV28	.	few	TRBJ1-5	CASSSPTVQHF	TGTGCCAGCAGTTCTCCCACGGTCCAGCATTTT
TRBV6-6	TRBD1	.	TRBJ1-4	CASSYSDRVGKLFF	TGTGCCAGCAGTTACTCGGACAGGGTGGGGAAACTGTTTTTT
TRBV5-5	.	.	TRBJ2-3	CASSLGREIKDTQYF	TGTGCCAGCAGCTTAGGTCGGGAAATTAAGGATACGCAGTATTTT